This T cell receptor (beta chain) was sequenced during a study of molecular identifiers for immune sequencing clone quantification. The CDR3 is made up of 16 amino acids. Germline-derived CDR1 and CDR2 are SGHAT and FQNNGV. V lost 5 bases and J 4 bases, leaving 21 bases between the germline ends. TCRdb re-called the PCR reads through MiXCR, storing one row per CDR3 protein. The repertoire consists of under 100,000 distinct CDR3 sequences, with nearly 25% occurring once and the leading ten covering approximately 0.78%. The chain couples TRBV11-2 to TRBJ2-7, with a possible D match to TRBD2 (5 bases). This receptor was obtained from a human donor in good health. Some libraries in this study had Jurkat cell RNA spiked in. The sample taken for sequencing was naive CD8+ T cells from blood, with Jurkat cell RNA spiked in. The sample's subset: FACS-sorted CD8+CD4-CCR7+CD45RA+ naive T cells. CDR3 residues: CASSAGRESTSYEQYF. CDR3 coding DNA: TGTGCCAGCAGCGCGGGCCGGGAAAGCACGTCGTACGAGCAGTACTTC.